This T cell receptor (beta chain) originates from a study of blood T cell repertoires in COVID-19. Background on the study: Acute-phase and convalescent COVID-19 samples originated in the United States, Italy and Spain.

Participants had their cohort set by participant-reported clinical history. It was within 2 weeks before study entry that exposed participants met a COVID-19 case. Per the germline V gene, CDR1 is GTSNPN and CDR2 is SVGIG (reference sequence). There are 14 residues in the CDR3. Trimming stripped 0 bases from V and 3 bases from J, with 8 bases between. Data came from immunoSEQ multiplex PCR; TCRdb stores just in-frame clones and leaves some out. The data contain about 270,000 clones, less than 95% of them singletons. This sequence was found in a man between 35 and 55 years old who had been exposed to COVID-19. The chain employs TRBV30 and TRBJ2-2; D is uncertain. Source material: PBMCs or T cells enriched from blood (not recorded which). The CDR3, as DNA: TGTGCCTGGAGTGTAGAGCCGGACACCGGGGAGCTGTTTTTT. Translating it yields CAWSVEPDTGELFF.